These 28 T cell receptor beta chains share one sample of origin, sequenced in a study of T cell clonality in common variable immunodeficiency. Study outcomes and limitations: In common variable immunodeficiency, TCR beta chains reportedly carried fewer deletions and N-nucleotide insertions.

Method: immunoSEQ multiplex PCR; TCRdb's copy keeps in-frame clones and lacks some. The sample shows about 34,000 clones, none of them appearing just once. These receptors have no identified antigens. Input material: peripheral blood mononuclear cells. The source of these receptors is a human donor with common variable immunodeficiency.

This clone has at least ten counts. CDR3 DNA, as far as it was read: TGTGCCAGTAGTATGATTGGCAGGATGACCTCAGATACG. Translation gives CASSMIGRMTSDT. In full, the CDR3 reads CASSMIGRMTSDTQYF. The chain is built from TRBV19 and TRBJ2-3; D unresolved. The DNA ends 3 residues before the CDR3 does, and the rest of the CDR3 is filled in from the germline J gene. V was shortened by 3 bases and J by 4 bases, with 17 bases between the two germline ends. The CDR3 spans 16 residues. CDR1 is LNHDA, CDR2 SQIVND, per germline (reference sequence).

This clone was seen many times. The observed sequence ends 3 residues before the CDR3 terminus, with the missing tail filled in from the germline J gene. V is TRBV19 and J is TRBJ1-5, with 7 bases aligning to TRBD1. The CDR3 is 14 residues long. The junction had 8 bases not matched to a gene; V was cut back by 10 bases and J by 2 bases. In germline, CDR1 is LNHDA, CDR2 SQIVND (reference sequence). The covered CDR3 bases are TGTGCCACGACGAACCAGGGGGGCAATCAGCCC. Amino acids: CATTNQGGNQP. The whole CDR3 reads CATTNQGGNQPQHF.

Of note for this clone: The CDR3 end is not reached by the read, which stops 3 residues before it; the germline J gene fills it in. The chain carries TRBV7-8 and TRBJ2-5, with D possibly being TRBD2 (6 bases). This CDR3 is 14 amino acids long. Germline CDR1 and CDR2: SGHVS and FQNEAQ. V shed 2 bases and J shed 7 bases, with 14 bases lying between them. CDR3: CASSLLAAGGTQYF. The covered CDR3 bases are TGTGCCAGCAGCTTATTAGCGGCCGGAGGGACC.

This clone was found many times. The read finishes 3 residues shy of the CDR3 end, and the germline J gene is used to complete it. The J gene is TRBJ2-3, the V gene TRBV5-1; TRBD2 matches at 8 bases. The V segment lost 5 bases and the J segment 3 bases; nucleotides outside the gene matches: 8. Germline values: CDR1 SGHRS, CDR2 YFSETQ. This CDR3 is 15 amino acids long. CDR3 DNA, as far as it was read: TGCGCCAGCAGTTTTAGCGGGATTTCAACAGATACG. It specifies CASSFSGISTDT. The whole CDR3 sequence reads CASSFSGISTDTQYF.

This clone was detected ten times or more. The read ends 3 residues early relative to the CDR3; the germline J gene fills the gap. The chain is built from TRBV28 and TRBJ2-7, with 7 nucleotides matching TRBD1. CDR1 and CDR2 (germline): MDHEN, SYDVKM. With 6 bases clipped from V and 2 bases from J, the junction kept 7 bases outside the gene matches. The CDR3 is 14 amino acids. The covered CDR3 bases are TGTGCCAGCAGACCGGGACAGAGCCCCTACGAG. This translates into CASRPGQSPYE. The whole CDR3 is CASRPGQSPYEQYF.

Many counts were recorded for this clone. The CDR3 extends 3 residues past the end of the read, so its final part is completed from the germline J gene. This chain connects TRBV10-3 to TRBJ2-3; TRBD2 might be the D (6 bases). V was pared by 2 bases and J by 2 bases, with 11 bases between. Germline assignment: CDR1 ENHRY and CDR2 SYGVKD. This CDR3 comprises 15 residues. The chain's CDR3 is CAISETSPSTDTQYF. Incomplete CDR3 DNA: TGTGCCATCAGTGAGACTAGCCCGTCCACAGATACG.

This clone has at least ten counts. The read gets to within 3 residues of the CDR3 end, and the germline J gene fills in the rest. This sequence joins TRBV14 and TRBJ2-1; 8 bases align to TRBD1. Germline loops: CDR1 SGHDN, CDR2 FVKESK. The junction had 4 bases not matched to a gene; V was cut back by 4 bases and J by 5 bases. This CDR3 has 14 amino acids. The CDR3 loop is CASSPGTGDNEQFF. The sequenced CDR3 bases are TGTGCCAGCAGCCCGGGGACAGGAGACAATGAG.

This clone was recorded at least ten times. The CDR3 bases that were read are TGTGCCAGCGGACAGGTGAACACTGAA. Translation: CASGQVNTE. The entire CDR3 sequence reads CASGQVNTEAFF. This chain uses TRBV12-3 or TRBV12-4 with TRBJ1-1; 7 nucleotides align to TRBD1. Sequencing ends 3 residues short of the CDR3 end; the germline J gene provides the rest. With 8 bases clipped from V and 0 bases from J, the junction kept 0 bases outside the gene matches. CDR3 size: 12 residues.

This clone appeared many times. The CDR3 end lies 3 residues beyond the end of the read and is filled in from the germline J gene. The sample holds other DNA sequences that translate to the same CDR3. The genes are TRBV27 and TRBJ2-3, with D unresolved. This CDR3 region has 15 residues. V lost 2 bases, J lost 1 base, and 10 bases lay in between. The germline V gene has CDR1 MNHEY and CDR2 SMNVEV (reference sequence). CDR3 bases read: TGTGCCAGCAGTTTAAACCCACGGGGCACAGATACG. Protein: CASSLNPRGTDT. In full, the CDR3 reads CASSLNPRGTDTQYF.

A few counts support this clone. The read ends 3 residues shy of where the CDR3 ends; the end is completed using the germline J gene. V is TRBV18 and J is TRBJ1-1; 9 bases fit TRBD1. CDR3 length: 18 amino acids. The germline CDR1 and CDR2 sequences are KGHSH and LQKENI. V shed 3 bases and J 0 bases; nucleotides not matched to a gene: 11. This CDR3 is CASSPDRGVKRMNTEAFF. CDR3 bases read: TGTGCCAGCTCACCTGACAGGGGGGTAAAAAGGATGAACACTGAA. Based on the CDR3 plus reference TRBV18 and TRBJ1-1, the full variable domain is NAGVMQNPRHLVRRRGQEARLRCSPMKGHSHVYWYRQLPEEGLKFMVYLQKENIIDESGMPKERFSAEFPKEGPSILRIQQVVRGDSAAYFCASSPDRGVKRMNTEAFFGQGTRLTVV.

In its sample, this clone was seen a few times. The read terminates 3 residues before the CDR3 end, so the remaining end is supplied by the germline J gene. The chain carries TRBV5-1 and TRBJ1-1; the D is unclear. Between the trimmed V and J ends, which lost 5 bases and 2 bases, there was a span of 10 bases. Germline CDR1 and CDR2: SGHRS and YFSETQ. The CDR3 covers 13 residues. The CDR3 region is CASRAGVNTEAFF. The sequenced part of the CDR3 DNA is TGCGCCAGCAGGGCCGGGGTCAACACTGAA. Full variable domain (rest looked up from reference TRBV5-1 and TRBJ1-1): KAGVTQTPRYLIKTRGQQVTLSCSPISGHRSVSWYQQTPGQGLQFLFEYFSETQRNKGNFPGRFSGRQFSNSRSEMNVSTLELGDSALYLCASRAGVNTEAFFGQGTRLTVV.

Concerning this clone itself: With the read ending 3 residues before the CDR3 end, the germline J gene is used to fill in that end. The V gene is TRBV7-9, the J gene TRBJ1-1; 7 nucleotides align to TRBD1. The CDR3 loop spans 13 amino acids. Unmatched junction bases numbered 1, after V lost 3 bases and J lost 3 bases. The germline V gene encodes CDR1 SEHNR and CDR2 FQNEAQ (reference sequence). CDR3 sequence reads: CASSFTGDTEAFF. The CDR3 DNA, read in part, is TGTGCCAGCAGCTTCACAGGGGACACTGAA.

The chain's CDR3 is CSARDRVRSPLHF. Incomplete CDR3 DNA: TGCAGTGCTAGGGACAGGGTGCGATCACCC. The gene calls are TRBV20-1 and TRBJ1-6, with 8 nucleotides matching TRBD1. The read terminates 3 residues ahead of where the CDR3 ends, so the germline J gene completes it. Germline V CDR1 and CDR2: DFQATT, SNEGSKA (reference sequence). The trim removed 3 bases at V and 10 bases at J, leaving 5 bases unmatched. The CDR3 is 13 residues long.

This clone was detected many times. The CDR3 end falls 3 residues outside the read, so it is completed with the germline J gene. This chain uses TRBV19 with TRBJ2-5; 7 bases line up with TRBD1. With 6 bases clipped from V and 4 bases from J, the junction kept 5 bases outside the gene matches. CDR1 is LNHDA and CDR2 is SQIVND in the germline V gene (reference sequence). CDR3 length equals 13 residues. The CDR3: CASRSTGVETQYF. CDR3 DNA, as far as it was read: TGTGCCAGTAGATCTACAGGGGTAGAGACC.

Notes on this clone: The read is 3 residues too short to cover the CDR3 end, so that end is filled in from the germline J gene. This chain uses TRBV2 with TRBJ1-1, with D perhaps TRBD1 (6 bases). The CDR3 extends over 16 amino acids. The V gene lost 4 bases and the J gene lost 1 base, with 16 bases spanning the gap. CDR1 is SNHLY, CDR2 FYNNEI, per germline. CDR3 protein: CASSAQPTTGNTEAFF. Partial CDR3 DNA: TGTGCCAGCAGTGCCCAACCAACGACAGGGAACACTGAA.

This clone was recorded many times. The read ends 3 residues shy of where the CDR3 ends; the end is completed using the germline J gene. This chain joins TRBV20-1 and TRBJ2-1, with 9 bases matching TRBD2. The germline V gene has CDR1 DFQATT and CDR2 SNEGSKA (reference sequence). The CDR3 is made up of 12 amino acids. The J segment lost 9 bases and the V segment lost 6 bases, leaving 6 bases of the junction unmatched. The covered CDR3 bases are TGCAGTGCCCTAGCGGGGTTGGGTGAG. Amino acids: CSALAGLGE. The entire CDR3 protein is CSALAGLGEQFF.

Regarding this clone: The read gets to within 3 residues of the CDR3 end, and the germline J gene fills in the rest. The rearrangement uses TRBV18 and TRBJ2-1; 10 bases map to TRBD2. Germline lookup yields CDR1 KGHSH and CDR2 LQKENI. The CDR3 spans 17 residues. The V gene end was trimmed by 0 bases and the J gene end by 6 bases; junction bases not matched to a gene: 8. CDR3 amino acids: CASSPPTLAGVRNEQFF. The part of the CDR3 DNA that was read is TGTGCCAGCTCACCACCGACGCTAGCGGGGGTTCGCAATGAG.

Only a few counts were recorded for this clone. The sequence runs out 3 residues before the end of the CDR3; the remainder is reconstructed from the germline J gene. The sample holds other DNA sequences that translate to the same CDR3. The chain couples TRBV6-2 or TRBV6-3 to TRBJ1-5, with no clear D. V lost 1 base to trimming and J lost 3 bases, with 16 bases between them. CDR1 is MNHEY, CDR2 SVGEGT, per germline. This CDR3 region has 17 residues. Partial CDR3 DNA: TGTGCCAGCAGTTACTTCGCAGAGAGGGTAATCAATCAGCCC. Residues: CASSYFAERVINQP. The complete CDR3 protein is CASSYFAERVINQPQHF.

Comment on this clone: The missing CDR3 end, 3 residues past where the read stops, is filled in from the germline J gene. This chain uses TRBV6-1 with TRBJ1-2; D uncertain. The V gene lost 1 base and the J gene lost 0 bases, with 9 bases spanning the gap. Germline CDR1 is MNHNS and CDR2 is SASEGT. This CDR3 contains 15 residues. The CDR3 sequence: CASSEDGFPNYGYTF. The CDR3 bases that were read are TGTGCCAGCAGTGAAGACGGGTTTCCTAACTATGGC.

This clone was observed a handful of times. The read ends 3 residues early relative to the CDR3; the germline J gene fills the gap. The gene calls are TRBV7-3 and TRBJ2-7, with D maybe TRBD1 (5 bases). From germline, CDR1 is SGHTA and CDR2 FQGTGA. Trimming pared 5 bases from V and 2 bases from J, leaving 16 bases between. The CDR3 covers 15 residues. The CDR3 DNA, read in part, is TGTGCCAGCAGCCTCGGAGCAGGGCCCACCTACGAG. It codes for CASSLGAGPTYE. The complete CDR3 sequence is CASSLGAGPTYEQYF.

This clone was seen at least ten times. The read comes to an end 3 residues before the CDR3 does, leaving the germline J gene to fill in the end. This chain connects TRBV6-1 to TRBJ2-3; TRBD2 aligns across 8 bases. The CDR3 length is 13 residues. Germline V CDR1 and CDR2: MNHNS, SASEGT. V lost 4 bases to trimming and J lost 6 bases; unmatched junction nucleotides: 3. Incomplete CDR3 DNA: TGTGCCAGCAGTGGTAGCGGGATGGATACG. Translating it yields CASSGSGMDT. The whole CDR3 region reads CASSGSGMDTQYF.

The CDR3 bases that were read are TGCAGTGCTAGAGTCGCTAGCGCCAAGAACTACAATGAG. It codes for CSARVASAKNYNE. The complete CDR3 protein is CSARVASAKNYNEQFF. This chain connects TRBV20-1 to TRBJ2-1, with D tentatively TRBD2 (6 bases). Read sequence stops 3 residues before the CDR3 end, and the germline J gene provides the missing end. V lost 1 base to trimming and J lost 3 bases, with 16 bases between them. The germline V gene encodes CDR1 DFQATT and CDR2 SNEGSKA (reference sequence). The CDR3 is made up of 16 amino acids.

This clone was detected ten times or more. The read ends 3 residues shy of where the CDR3 ends; the end is completed using the germline J gene. The chain couples TRBV12-3 or TRBV12-4 to TRBJ2-1; 15 bases agree with TRBD2. V dropped 3 bases and J dropped 2; count of bases not matched to a gene: 8. The CDR3 consists of 19 residues. This CDR3 is CASSFGLAGGPGAYNEQFF. The DNA read from the CDR3 is TGTGCCAGCAGTTTTGGACTAGCGGGAGGGCCTGGGGCCTACAATGAG.

In its sample, this clone was seen a few times. The CDR3 end falls 3 residues outside the read, so it is completed with the germline J gene. V and J are TRBV20-1 and TRBJ1-2; D may be TRBD1 (5 bases). Germline V gives CDR1 DFQATT, CDR2 SNEGSKA (reference sequence). Trimming took off 1 base at V and 1 base at J, with 7 bases between the two ends. This CDR3 has 13 amino acids. Partial CDR3 DNA: TGCAGTGCTAGAGTTCAGGGTAACTATGGC. Translation: CSARVQGNYG. The CDR3 as a whole reads CSARVQGNYGYTF.

This clone turned up a few times. The CDR3 end falls 3 residues outside the read, so it is completed with the germline J gene. The V and J genes are TRBV18 and TRBJ1-1; 7 bases are shared with TRBD1. In germline, CDR1 is KGHSH, CDR2 LQKENI. V lost 6 bases to trimming and J lost 4 bases; unmatched junction nucleotides: 11. This CDR3 is built from 15 residues. The CDR3 DNA, read in part, is TGTGCCAGCTCCCTCTACAGGGGTGACGGCACTGAA. Its protein product is CASSLYRGDGTE. The CDR3 in its entirety is CASSLYRGDGTEAFF.

As to this clone: The sequence runs out 3 residues before the end of the CDR3; the remainder is reconstructed from the germline J gene. The chain is built from TRBV19 and TRBJ1-1, with 7 nucleotides matching TRBD1. V shed 6 bases and J 1 base; nucleotides not matched to a gene: 8. Germline V gene lookup returns CDR1 LNHDA and CDR2 SQIVND (reference sequence). The CDR3 length is 15 residues. The CDR3 here is CASSIQNRGNTEAFF. The sequenced CDR3 bases are TGTGCCAGTAGCATACAAAACAGGGGGAACACTGAA.

The table lists this clone with many counts. The CDR3 goes on 3 residues after the read ends, and that part is filled in from the germline J gene. The rearrangement links TRBV7-9 to TRBJ1-1; a weak D match, TRBD1 (5 bases). The germline V gene encodes CDR1 SEHNR and CDR2 FQNEAQ (reference sequence). The V gene lost 4 bases and the J gene lost 5 bases, with 8 bases spanning the gap. This CDR3 is built from 12 residues. The CDR3 bases that were read are TGTGCCAGCAGCTCAGGGATAACTGAA. Translating gives CASSSGITE. The full CDR3 is CASSSGITEAFF.

This clone came up a few times. The CDR3 extends 3 residues past the end of the read, so its final part is completed from the germline J gene. V usage is TRBV7-8 and J usage is TRBJ2-7; a possible D gene is TRBD2 (6 bases). This CDR3 spans 15 amino acids. Trimming removed 2 bases from V and 0 bases from J, with 11 bases in between. Germline CDR1 and CDR2: SGHVS and FQNEAQ. The CDR3 DNA, read in part, is TGTGCCAGCAGCTTAAGGCGGGGTGGCTCCTACGAG. Translation gives CASSLRRGGSYE. The full CDR3 reads CASSLRRGGSYEQYF.